The rows below give T cell receptor beta chains drawn from one sample of a study of OX40 agonist ivuxolimab in advanced cancers. Using immunoSEQ multiplex PCR, the repertoire was profiled, and TCRdb retains in-frame clones only, with some absent. There are 100,000 or so clones in the sample; approximately 90% occur only once, and 0.5% to 0.65% lies in the top ten. This sample comprised CD4+ or CD8+ T cells sorted from blood, obtained in a trial of the OX40 agonist ivuxolimab. All receptors derive from an adult with an advanced solid tumor such as melanoma, head and neck, liver or kidney cancer. Each CDR3 is given with its conserved first and last residue. Fields, in order: J gene, V gene, D gene, clone size, CDR3 protein, CDR3 DNA. D genes are given only for firm matches. Size is stated for part of the rows, as once, few or many counts, or as a class when the clone is expanded.

TRBJ1-2,TRBV7-9,-,few,CASSLHRAGGYTF,TGTGCCAGCAGCCTCCACAGGGCTGGAGGCTACACCTTC
TRBJ2-1,TRBV4-1,-,once,CASSQPRGGTLYNEQFF,TGCGCCAGCAGCCAACCCCGTGGGGGGACGCTCTACAATGAGCAGTTCTTC
TRBJ1-2,TRBV28,-,-,CATYLQGFYGYTF,TGTGCCACCTACTTACAGGGCTTCTATGGCTACACCTTC
TRBJ2-6,TRBV11-2,TRBD1,-,CASSTQGSGANVLTF,TGTGCCAGCAGTACACAGGGGTCGGGGGCCAACGTCCTGACTTTC
TRBJ1-3,TRBV28,-,-,CASLTQGNTIYF,TGTGCCAGCTTGACGCAAGGAAACACCATATATTTT
TRBJ2-2,TRBV11-2,-,-,CASSFYPATGELFF,TGTGCCAGCAGCTTCTACCCGGCCACCGGGGAGCTGTTTTTT
TRBJ2-7,TRBV18,TRBD2,-,CASSPTSGEYEQYF,TGTGCCAGCTCACCAACTAGCGGAGAGTACGAGCAGTACTTC
TRBJ1-4,TRBV7-8,TRBD1,-,CASSLAGVRGLTNEKLFF,TGTGCCAGCAGCTTAGCGGGTGTCAGGGGGCTCACTAATGAAAAACTGTTTTTT
TRBJ2-1,TRBV9,TRBD2,few,CASSVGGTSGNNEQFF,TGTGCCAGCAGCGTAGGAGGGACTAGCGGGAACAATGAGCAGTTCTTC
TRBJ2-5,TRBV7-2,TRBD1,-,CASSFVTGVETQYF,TGTGCCAGCAGCTTCGTAACAGGGGTAGAGACCCAGTACTTC
TRBJ2-5,TRBV30,TRBD2,-,CAWSPRGLAKETQYF,TGTGCCTGGAGTCCCAGGGGACTAGCTAAAGAGACCCAGTACTTC
TRBJ1-4,TRBV2,TRBD1,-,CASRTSTGMNEKLFF,TGTGCCAGCAGGACCTCGACAGGGATGAATGAAAAACTGTTTTTT
TRBJ2-7,TRBV7-2,TRBD2,-,CASSLEGRAGVGEQYF,TGTGCCAGCAGCTTAGAGGGTAGAGCGGGAGTTGGCGAGCAGTACTTC
TRBJ1-4,TRBV7-2,-,-,CASSNDRATNEKLFF,TGTGCCAGCAGTAACGACAGAGCAACTAATGAAAAACTGTTTTTT
TRBJ1-2,TRBV5-4,-,-,CASSLGGRVTYGYTF,TGTGCCAGCAGCTTAGGGGGGCGAGTTACCTATGGCTACACCTTC
TRBJ2-1,TRBV18,TRBD2,-,CASSPAGTSGNEQFF,TGTGCCAGCTCACCAGCCGGGACTAGCGGTAATGAGCAGTTCTTC
TRBJ1-2,TRBV4-1,TRBD1,-,CASSQATGRPYGYTF,TGCGCCAGCAGCCAAGCGACAGGGAGACCGTATGGCTACACCTTC
TRBJ1-5,TRBV5-8,-,once,CASSLGRSNQPQHF,TGTGCCAGCAGCTTGGGGAGGTCCAATCAGCCCCAGCATTTT
TRBJ1-3,TRBV7-2,-,-,CASSYGHSGNTIYF,TGTGCCAGCAGCTATGGGCACTCTGGAAACACCATATATTTT
TRBJ2-3,TRBV5-4,-,-,CASSLHGSDTQYF,TGTGCCAGCAGCTTACACGGCTCAGATACGCAGTATTTT
TRBJ2-3,TRBV10-1,-,few,CASSAVLSTDTQYF,TGCGCCAGCAGTGCCGTTCTCAGCACAGATACGCAGTATTTT
TRBJ2-7,TRBV28,-,once,CASRFRGGSYEQYF,TGTGCCAGCCGTTTTAGGGGGGGCTCCTACGAGCAGTACTTC
TRBJ2-5,TRBV9,TRBD2,-,CASSAGLAGQYQETQYF,TGTGCCAGCAGCGCGGGACTAGCGGGCCAGTACCAAGAGACCCAGTACTTC
TRBJ2-1,TRBV28,-,-,CASSGWDKSSYNEQFF,TGTGCCAGCAGTGGGTGGGACAAGAGCTCCTACAATGAGCAGTTCTTC
TRBJ2-7,TRBV28,TRBD2,once,CASSPAGLADPYEQYF,TGTGCCAGCAGTCCGGCCGGACTAGCGGACCCCTACGAGCAGTACTTC
TRBJ2-5,TRBV5-6,TRBD2,-,CASSFASGETQYF,TGTGCCAGCAGCTTCGCTAGCGGAGAGACCCAGTACTTC
TRBJ1-1,TRBV19,TRBD1,-,CASSRGGYTEAFF,TGTGCCAGTAGTCGAGGGGGCTACACTGAAGCTTTCTTT
TRBJ1-4,TRBV5-8,-,-,CASSRGETNEKLFF,TGTGCCAGCAGCAGGGGGGAAACTAATGAAAAACTGTTTTTT
TRBJ2-3,TRBV20-1,-,-,CSARKSDTQYF,TGCAGTGCTAGAAAATCAGATACGCAGTATTTT
TRBJ1-3,TRBV28,-,-,CASSGLGPSGNTIYF,TGTGCCAGCAGTGGCCTGGGGCCTTCTGGAAACACCATATATTTT
TRBJ2-6,TRBV4-3,-,once,CASSRRGRRGANVLTF,TGCGCCAGCAGCCGGAGGGGGAGGCGGGGGGCCAACGTCCTGACTTTC
TRBJ2-6,TRBV4-3,TRBD1,-,CASSLDGTGESGANVLTF,TGCGCCAGCAGCCTAGACGGGACAGGGGAATCTGGGGCCAACGTCCTGACTTTC
TRBJ2-2,TRBV4-1,-,-,CASGKTGNTGELFF,TGCGCCAGCGGAAAGACGGGGAACACCGGGGAGCTGTTTTTT
TRBJ2-5,TRBV5-1,-,-,CASSLGSGWGETQYF,TGCGCCAGCAGCTTGGGGTCGGGATGGGGAGAGACCCAGTACTTC
TRBJ1-4,TRBV19,-,-,CASSIYGQNEKLFF,TGTGCCAGTAGTATTTATGGACAGAACGAAAAACTGTTTTTT
TRBJ1-2,TRBV5-1,-,-,CASSSGALYGYTF,TGCGCCAGCAGCTCTGGGGCCCTCTATGGCTACACCTTC
TRBJ2-3,TRBV7-2,TRBD2,once,CASSLTGTSGTSTDTQYF,TGTGCCAGCAGCTTAACGGGGACTAGCGGGACTAGCACAGATACGCAGTATTTT
TRBJ2-2,TRBV5-1,-,-,CASSLRLTNTGELFF,TGCGCCAGCAGCCTCCGACTCACGAACACCGGGGAGCTGTTTTTT
TRBJ2-7,TRBV10-1,TRBD1,-,CASSEFQGAYEQYF,TGCGCCAGCAGTGAGTTCCAGGGGGCGTACGAGCAGTACTTC
TRBJ2-2,TRBV18,TRBD2,-,CASSPGLAGWTGELFF,TGTGCCAGCTCACCGGGACTAGCGGGTTGGACCGGGGAGCTGTTTTTT
TRBJ2-3,TRBV5-4,TRBD2,-,CASSLRGSADTQYF,TGTGCCAGCAGCCTGCGGGGGAGCGCAGATACGCAGTATTTT
TRBJ1-1,TRBV11-2,-,-,CASSPSPNTEAFF,TGTGCCAGCAGCCCAAGCCCGAACACTGAAGCTTTCTTT
TRBJ2-2,TRBV13,-,-,CASSLTSTGLVFF,TGTGCCAGCAGCTTAACTTCCACCGGATTGGTGTTTTTT
TRBJ2-7,TRBV10-3,TRBD2,-,CATETSASSYEQYF,TGTGCCACCGAGACTAGCGCCTCCTCCTACGAGCAGTACTTC
TRBJ2-1,TRBV5-8,-,-,CASSLVFRVGEQFF,TGTGCCAGCAGCTTGGTGTTCAGGGTAGGGGAGCAGTTCTTC
TRBJ1-5,TRBV5-4,-,-,CASSLGGGNQPQHF,TGTGCCAGCAGCTTGGGGGGGGGCAATCAGCCCCAGCATTTT
TRBJ2-6,TRBV6-6,TRBD1,-,CASGPGQAAGANVLTF,TGTGCCAGCGGCCCGGGACAGGCTGCAGGGGCCAACGTCCTGACTTTC
TRBJ1-1,TRBV27,TRBD1,-,CASSLGTGISEAFF,TGTGCCAGCAGTTTGGGGACAGGGATTTCTGAAGCTTTCTTT
TRBJ2-1,TRBV6-5,TRBD2,-,CASSYGGRAGNEQFF,TGTGCCAGCAGTTACGGCGGGAGGGCCGGGAATGAGCAGTTCTTC
TRBJ2-4,TRBV7-2,-,-,CASSLAASAAKNIQYF,TGTGCCAGCAGCTTAGCAGCGTCTGCAGCCAAAAACATTCAGTACTTC
TRBJ2-7,TRBV7-9,-,-,CASNFGQPYEQYF,TGTGCCAGCAACTTCGGACAGCCCTACGAGCAGTACTTC
TRBJ2-1,TRBV7-9,TRBD2,-,CASSLVGLADNEQFF,TGTGCCAGCAGCTTAGTGGGACTAGCGGACAATGAGCAGTTCTTC
TRBJ1-5,TRBV19,TRBD1,few,CASSHRGQAMTQHF,TGTGCCAGTAGTCACAGGGGCCAGGCTATGACCCAGCATTTT
TRBJ2-7,TRBV5-1,TRBD1,-,CASSLRTGTSYEQYF,TGCGCCAGCAGCTTAAGGACAGGGACCTCCTACGAGCAGTACTTC
TRBJ2-1,TRBV5-1,-,-,CASSLEEREDEQFF,TGCGCCAGCAGCTTGGAAGAGAGGGAAGATGAGCAGTTCTTC
TRBJ2-5,TRBV4-2,TRBD1,-,CASSQGTGGPETQYF,TGTGCCAGCAGCCAGGGGACAGGGGGCCCAGAGACCCAGTACTTC
TRBJ2-2,TRBV7-3,TRBD1,-,CASSSTDRVSTGELFF,TGTGCCAGCAGCTCCACCGACAGGGTTAGCACCGGGGAGCTGTTTTTT
TRBJ2-1,TRBV9,-,-,CASSVVAGSHEQFF,TGTGCCAGCAGCGTAGTGGCAGGGTCACATGAGCAGTTCTTC
TRBJ2-3,TRBV7-3,TRBD2,-,CASSSGLAGVTDTQYF,TGTGCCAGCAGCTCAGGACTAGCGGGGGTCACAGATACGCAGTATTTT